The 25 T cell receptor beta chains given below trace back to one sample, sequenced in a study of T cell repertoires in aging, cancer and after chemotherapy. TRB rearrangements spanning V, D and J were amplified using mixed TRB-A/B primers. MiXCR, applied by TCRdb to the multiplex PCR reads, yields one record per CDR3 protein. Among 1,400 to 1,500 distinct CDR3 sequences, approximately 35% were seen once, and the ten largest hold 9.5% to 14%. The template was genomic DNA from peripheral blood, not RNA. Specimen: blood. These receptors all come from a human donor with a solid tumor.

This rearrangement joins TRBV7-2 to TRBJ1-6, with a weak D call TRBD1 (5 bases). V was shortened by 5 bases and J by 9 bases, with 20 bases between the two germline ends. This CDR3 is 16 amino acids long. The germline V gene has CDR1 SGHTA and CDR2 FQGNSA. In nucleotides, the CDR3 is TGTGCCAGCAGCACAAACCCAGGGTCCAGGACTTCACCCCTCCACTTT. The encoded protein is CASSTNPGSRTSPLHF.

This chain connects TRBV6-1 to TRBJ2-5; 11 bases align to TRBD2. V was pared by 3 bases and J by 4 bases, with 13 bases of the junction left unmatched. Germline CDR1 MNHNS, CDR2 SASEGT. The CDR3 consists of 18 residues. DNA for the CDR3: TGTGCCAGCAGTGATCCCATAGCGGGAGGGTTCTTGGTAGAGACCCAGTACTTC. It translates to CASSDPIAGGFLVETQYF.

This clonotype was detected a few times. The chain recombines TRBV7-2 with TRBJ1-1; the D is unclear. The CDR3 is 16 residues long. CDR1 is SGHTA, CDR2 FQGNSA, per germline. V was trimmed by 1 base and J by 2 bases, leaving 14 bases between them. This CDR3 reads CASSLGRTGNNTEAFF. For the CDR3, the DNA is TGTGCCAGCAGCTTAGGCAGGACGGGAAACAACACTGAAGCTTTCTTT.

This clonotype occurred a few times. The chain combines TRBV20-1 with TRBJ1-6; D may be TRBD1 (5 bases). V lost 6 bases and J lost 8, with 17 bases in between. The CDR3 extends over 14 amino acids. Germline lookup yields CDR1 DFQATT and CDR2 SNEGSKA (reference sequence). This CDR3 reads CSALGRTSHSPLHF. CDR3 DNA sequence: TGCAGTGCCCTGGGGCGGACAAGTCATTCACCCCTCCACTTT.

A word on this clonotype: A much larger clone sits a single nucleotide away, making a read error possible. The rearrangement uses TRBV19 and TRBJ2-3; D call uncertain. Germline values: CDR1 LNHDA, CDR2 SQIVND (reference sequence). The CDR3 is 13 residues long. The CDR3 sequence is CASRTARTDTKYF. CDR3 nucleotides: TGTGCCAGTAGAACAGCCCGCACAGATACGAAGTATTTT.

This chain connects TRBV20-1 to TRBJ2-5; TRBD2 agrees at 12 bases. V lost 5 bases and J lost 5; bases outside the gene matches: 6. The CDR3 totals 14 residues. CDR1 DFQATT and CDR2 SNEGSKA come from the germline V gene (reference sequence). This CDR3 reads CSAPLAGGPETQYF. The CDR3 DNA reads TGCAGTGCTCCCCTAGCGGGGGGGCCCGAGACCCAGTACTTC.

The rearrangement joins TRBV15 to TRBJ2-7; possible D gene TRBD2, 5 bases. The V gene's germline CDR1 is LNHNV and CDR2 YYDKDF (reference sequence). Trimming removed 1 base from V and 6 bases from J, with 10 bases in between. The CDR3 is made up of 13 amino acids. CDR3 DNA: TGTGCCACCAGCAGAGGAGGAGGTCGCGAGCAGTACTTC. Residues: CATSRGGGREQYF.

The chain recombines TRBV2 with TRBJ2-7; D is uncertain. V lost 4 bases and J 2 bases, leaving 6 bases between the germline ends. Germline V gene sequence: CDR1 SNHLY, CDR2 FYNNEI. This CDR3 has 12 amino acids. The chain's CDR3 is CASSVTTYEQYF. CDR3 bases: TGTGCCAGCAGTGTTACGACCTACGAGCAGTACTTC.

To note about this clonotype: Given a much more abundant clone one base away, this may be a read error. The V gene is TRBV7-9, the J gene TRBJ1-6, with 7 bases matching TRBD1. The J segment lost 3 bases and the V segment lost 1 base, leaving 3 bases of the junction unmatched. The CDR3 covers 16 residues. Germline assignment: CDR1 SEHNR and CDR2 FQNEAQ (reference sequence). The chain's CDR3 is CASSLVTGFYNSPLHF. CDR3 coding DNA: TGTGCCAGCAGCTTAGTGACAGGGTTCTATAATTCACCCCTCCACTTT.

This clonotype counts as large. The chain joins TRBV20-1 to TRBJ2-7; a possible D gene is TRBD1 (5 bases). This CDR3 comprises 15 residues. The germline V gene has CDR1 DFQATT and CDR2 SNEGSKA (reference sequence). V shed 0 bases and J shed 2 bases, with 14 bases lying between them. The CDR3 sequence is CSARDFEGAPYEQYF. The CDR3 DNA follows: TGCAGTGCTAGAGACTTCGAAGGGGCGCCCTACGAGCAGTACTTC.

This clonotype was seen only a few times. This rearrangement joins TRBV7-9 to TRBJ2-5; D gene unclear. The CDR3 loop spans 12 amino acids. The V end was cut by 4 bases, the J end by 5 bases, with 8 bases between. Looked up from germline, CDR1 is SEHNR and CDR2 is FQNEAQ (reference sequence). DNA for the CDR3: TGTGCCAGCAGCTCCTCGCGGGAGACCCAGTACTTC. Translated: CASSSSRETQYF. The variable domain in full, completed from reference TRBV7-9 and TRBJ2-5, reads DTGVSQNPRHKITKRGQNVTFRCDPISEHNRLYWYRQTLGQGPEFLTYFQNEAQLEKSRLLSDRFSAERPKGSFSTLEIQRTEQGDSAMYLCASSSSRETQYFGPGTRLLVL.

This clonotype was seen a few times. The rearrangement joins TRBV20-1 to TRBJ1-5; no firm D call. V lost 1 base, J lost 7 bases, and 17 bases lay in between. The CDR3 totals 15 residues. CDR1 is DFQATT and CDR2 is SNEGSKA in the germline V gene (reference sequence). The CDR3 sequence is CSARVAPDHDQPQHF. CDR3 in DNA: TGCAGTGCTAGAGTGGCCCCGGACCATGACCAGCCCCAGCATTTT.

The chain recombines TRBV27 with TRBJ2-7; TRBD1 matches 7 bases. The CDR3 extends over 15 amino acids. With V trimmed by 5 bases and J by 1 base, 8 bases remained unmatched. Germline lookup yields CDR1 MNHEY and CDR2 SMNVEV (reference sequence). CDR3 coding DNA: TGTGCCAGCAGTCCCGTGACAGGGAATTCCTACGAGCAGTACTTC. Amino acids: CASSPVTGNSYEQYF.

Only a few counts were recorded for this clonotype. J is TRBJ2-7 and V is TRBV6-2 or TRBV6-3, with 8 bases that match TRBD2. CDR1 is MNHEY and CDR2 is SVGEGT in the germline V gene. The CDR3 sequence is 13 residues long. J lost 4 bases, V lost 6 bases, and 5 bases had no gene match. CDR3: CASRRTSSYEQYF. DNA for the CDR3: TGTGCCAGCAGGCGGACTAGCTCTTACGAGCAGTACTTC.

V is TRBV9 and J is TRBJ2-1; 8 bases line up with TRBD2. Germline trimming cut 2 bases from V and 8 bases from J; bases unmatched to any gene: 12. Germline values: CDR1 SGDLS, CDR2 YYNGEE. There are 16 residues in the CDR3. CDR3 sequence: CASSVLGSGVADEQFF. The CDR3 region has the DNA TGTGCCAGCAGCGTCTTAGGTAGCGGGGTGGCAGATGAGCAGTTCTTC.

This clonotype has more than one count but fewer than ten. The chain joins TRBV20-1 to TRBJ2-7, with D tentatively TRBD1 (5 bases). The CDR3 runs 13 residues. V was shortened by 5 bases and J by 3 bases, with 14 bases between the two germline ends. Germline V gene data show CDR1 as DFQATT and CDR2 as SNEGSKA (reference sequence). The CDR3 DNA reads as TGCAGTGCTCCGGGCGCAGGGCTCTACGAGCAGTACTTC. It translates to CSAPGAGLYEQYF.

This clonotype has just one count. The chain links TRBV7-9 to TRBJ1-6; D may be TRBD1 (5 bases). The germline V and J ends were trimmed by 2 bases and 5 bases, with 7 bases remaining between them. Looked up from germline, CDR1 is SEHNR and CDR2 is FQNEAQ (reference sequence). This CDR3 region has 14 residues. The CDR3, as DNA: TGTGCCAGCAGCTTATCGGGACATAATTCACCCCTCCACTTT. It translates to CASSLSGHNSPLHF. Together with reference TRBV7-9 and TRBJ1-6, the CDR3 gives the full variable domain: DTGVSQNPRHKITKRGQNVTFRCDPISEHNRLYWYRQTLGQGPEFLTYFQNEAQLEKSRLLSDRFSAERPKGSFSTLEIQRTEQGDSAMYLCASSLSGHNSPLHFGNGTRLTVT.

The chain combines TRBV9 with TRBJ2-1; 8 nucleotides agree with TRBD1. The V and J ends lost 6 bases and 7 bases, in that order; junction bases with no gene match: 9. The CDR3 loop spans 14 amino acids. Looked up from germline, CDR1 is SGDLS and CDR2 is YYNGEE. The CDR3 here is CASTPRDRKNEQFF. CDR3 coding DNA: TGTGCCAGCACTCCCAGGGACAGGAAGAATGAGCAGTTCTTC.

By frequency in the sample, this clonotype is large (0.1 to 1%). J is TRBJ2-7 and V is TRBV6-5; D is perhaps TRBD1 or TRBD2 (5 bases each). V lost 0 bases, J lost 2 bases, and 11 bases lay in between. Germline-derived CDR1 and CDR2 are MNHEY and SVGAGI. The CDR3 consists of 15 residues. The chain's CDR3 is CASSYSSQGAYEQYF. The CDR3 bases are TGTGCCAGCAGTTACTCCTCCCAGGGAGCCTACGAGCAGTACTTC.

This clonotype occurred a few times. V and J are TRBV6-1 and TRBJ1-3; D remains ambiguous. This CDR3 spans 13 amino acids. Trimming left V 4 bases short and J 3 bases short, with 7 bases between. Germline CDR1 reads MNHNS; CDR2 reads SASEGT. CDR3 protein: CASSAPDGNTIYF. CDR3 coding DNA: TGTGCCAGCAGTGCCCCAGATGGAAACACCATATATTTT.

This clonotype turned up a few times. V is TRBV7-2 and J is TRBJ2-7; no firm D call. The germline V gene has CDR1 SGHTA and CDR2 FQGNSA. V lost 3 bases to trimming and J lost 6 bases, with 9 bases between them. This CDR3 spans 12 amino acids. CDR3 protein: CASSFYGFEQYF. The CDR3 bases are TGTGCCAGCAGCTTCTACGGGTTCGAGCAGTACTTC.

This chain joins TRBV5-5 and TRBJ2-7; TRBD1 is a possible D gene (6 bases). Trimming took 4 bases from V and 5 from J, leaving 10 bases between them. CDR1 is SGHKS and CDR2 is YYEKEE in the germline V gene (reference sequence). This CDR3 comprises 12 residues. For the CDR3, the DNA is TGTGCCAGCAGCCTGACAGGCCACGAGCAGTACTTC. It is translated as CASSLTGHEQYF. Full variable domain (outside the CDR3, taken from reference TRBV5-5 and TRBJ2-7): DAGVTQSPTHLIKTRGQQVTLRCSPISGHKSVSWYQQVLGQGPQFIFQYYEKEERGRGNFPDRFSARQFPNYSSELNVNALLLGDSALYLCASSLTGHEQYFGPGTRLTVT.

This clonotype appeared once. This chain uses TRBV20-1 with TRBJ2-5, with a possible D match to TRBD1 (5 bases). The CDR3 extends over 12 amino acids. The germline V gene encodes CDR1 DFQATT and CDR2 SNEGSKA (reference sequence). The V and J ends lost 2 bases and 2 bases respectively, with 6 bases between them. The CDR3, as DNA: TGCAGTGCTAGAACAGGTCAAGAGACCCAGTACTTC. As protein: CSARTGQETQYF.

The CDR3 loop is CASSLAQSNEQFF. DNA for the CDR3: TGTGCCAGCAGCTTAGCGCAGTCCAATGAGCAGTTCTTC. The chain joins TRBV7-7 to TRBJ2-1, with no clear D. CDR3 length equals 13 residues. The germline V and J ends were trimmed by 0 bases and 6 bases, with 6 bases remaining between them. The germline V gene has CDR1 SSHAT and CDR2 FNYEAQ (reference sequence).

V gene TRBV9 combines with J gene TRBJ2-3, with TRBD1 as a possible D gene (6 bases). Germline V gene data show CDR1 as SGDLS and CDR2 as YYNGEE. V shed 1 base and J shed 0 bases, with 12 bases lying between them. The CDR3 spans 16 residues. The CDR3 sequence is CASSVFGQKSTDTQYF. The CDR3, as DNA: TGTGCCAGCAGCGTATTCGGACAGAAGAGCACAGATACGCAGTATTTT. Complete variable domain (other parts from reference TRBV9 and TRBJ2-3): DSGVTQTPKHLITATGQRVTLRCSPRSGDLSVYWYQQSLDQGLQFLIQYYNGEERAKGNILERFSAQQFPDLHSELNLSSLELGDSALYFCASSVFGQKSTDTQYFGPGTRLTVL.